Each of the 24 T cell receptor beta chains below was sequenced from the same sample in a study of T cell changes during pregnancy in multiple sclerosis. The data were produced by immunoSEQ multiplex PCR, yet TCRdb's version contains in-frame clones alone and is incomplete. In the table there are roughly 40,000 clones, roughly nine tenths of which are singletons. This specimen consisted of CD4+ T cells from peripheral blood mononuclear cells, obtained in the first trimester of pregnancy. The receptors shown here come from a female donor with multiple sclerosis, enrolled in a pregnancy study.

CDR3 residues: CASTGQTASGANVLTF. The CDR3 region has the DNA TGTGCCAGTACGGGACAGACGGCTTCTGGGGCCAACGTCCTGACTTTC. This chain links TRBV6-6 with TRBJ2-6; 7 nucleotides agree with TRBD1. The CDR3 length is 16 residues. The V segment lost 9 bases and the J segment 1 base; nucleotides outside the gene matches: 9. Germline V gene data show CDR1 as MNHNY and CDR2 as SVGAGI (reference sequence).

The V call is TRBV2, the J call TRBJ2-2, with 11 bases fitting TRBD2. CDR1 is SNHLY and CDR2 is FYNNEI in the germline V gene. CDR3 length equals 14 residues. V dropped 7 bases and J dropped 6; count of bases not matched to a gene: 4. The CDR3 here is CASKLAGESGELFF. CDR3 nucleotides: TGTGCCAGCAAACTAGCGGGAGAATCCGGGGAGCTGTTTTTT.

Regarding this clone: Other DNA sequences in this sample translate to the same CDR3. The J gene is TRBJ2-5, the V gene TRBV28; 12 nucleotides agree with TRBD2. Losses at the gene ends were 6 bases for V and 2 bases for J; bases not matched to a gene: 4. This CDR3 spans 15 amino acids. Germline lookup yields CDR1 MDHEN and CDR2 SYDVKM. The CDR3 DNA reads as TGTGCCAGCAGCCTAACTAGCGGGGGGCAAGAGACCCAGTACTTC. Translating gives CASSLTSGGQETQYF.

This rearrangement joins TRBV5-4 to TRBJ2-7, with 10 positions matching TRBD2. Per the germline V gene, CDR1 is SGHNT and CDR2 is YYREEE (reference sequence). After removal of 6 bases from V and 5 bases from J, the junction contained 5 bases not matched to a gene. The CDR3 is made up of 13 amino acids. The CDR3, as DNA: TGTGCCAGCACCCGAGGACTAGCGGACGAGCAGTACTTC. Residues: CASTRGLADEQYF. Full variable domain (remainder filled in from reference TRBV5-4 and TRBJ2-7): ETGVTQSPTHLIKTRGQQVTLRCSSQSGHNTVSWYQQALGQGPQFIFQYYREEENGRGNFPPRFSGLQFPNYSSELNVNALELDDSALYLCASTRGLADEQYFGPGTRLTVT.

The rearrangement joins TRBV5-1 to TRBJ2-3; a weak D match, TRBD2 (6 bases). V lost 4 bases and J 2 bases, leaving 11 bases between the germline ends. This CDR3 is built from 14 residues. In germline, CDR1 is SGHRS, CDR2 YFSETQ. CDR3 sequence reads: CASSIGTSTDTQYF. DNA for the CDR3: TGCGCCAGCAGCATAGGGACTTCCACAGATACGCAGTATTTT.

The rearrangement joins TRBV10-2 to TRBJ1-5; 10 bases agree with TRBD1. V shed 8 bases, J shed 10 bases, and the junction held 8 bases outside the gene matches. The length of the CDR3 is 13 residues. Germline CDR1 WSHSY, CDR2 SAAADI. CDR3 nucleotides: TGCGCCAGCGGACCGGGACAGGGGTTTCCCCAGCATTTT. Encoded protein: CASGPGQGFPQHF.

J is TRBJ2-7 and V is TRBV27; D uncertain. The CDR3 sequence is 12 residues long. Trimming took 4 bases from V and 1 from J, leaving 5 bases between them. Germline V lookup: CDR1 MNHEY, CDR2 SMNVEV (reference sequence). The CDR3 region is CASSSPSYEQYF. CDR3 bases: TGTGCCAGCAGTTCCCCATCCTACGAGCAGTACTTC.

The genes are TRBV4-3 and TRBJ1-3; no definite D call. This CDR3 contains 13 residues. The ends were cut back, 0 bases at V and 4 bases at J, with 4 bases in the middle. CDR1 and CDR2 from the germline V gene are LGHNA and YSLEER. This CDR3 reads CASSQDFGNTIYF. The CDR3 DNA reads TGCGCCAGCAGCCAAGACTTCGGAAACACCATATATTTT.

The gene calls are TRBV28 and TRBJ1-5; 11 nucleotides line up with TRBD1. With V trimmed by 6 bases and J by 6 bases, 10 bases remained unmatched. The CDR3 consists of 16 residues. Germline-derived CDR1 and CDR2 are MDHEN and SYDVKM. CDR3 DNA: TGTGCCAGCAGGGACCGTGGACAGGGGGCTTCTCAGCCCCAGCATTTT. Protein product: CASRDRGQGASQPQHF.

V is TRBV5-1 and J is TRBJ2-5, with TRBD2 matching over 7 bases. The CDR3 length is 14 residues. The trim removed 7 bases at V and 5 bases at J, leaving 11 bases unmatched. CDR1 is SGHRS, CDR2 YFSETQ, per germline. CDR3 in amino acids: CASGKGGARETQYF. DNA of the CDR3: TGCGCCAGCGGGAAGGGAGGGGCAAGGGAGACCCAGTACTTC.

V gene TRBV6-1 combines with J gene TRBJ1-5; a weak D match, TRBD1 (6 bases). CDR1 is MNHNS and CDR2 is SASEGT in the germline V gene. CDR3 size: 16 residues. Trimming cost V 4 bases and J 4 bases, with 17 bases left between them. The CDR3 loop is CASSAQSGTQNQPQHF. The CDR3, as DNA: TGTGCCAGCAGTGCCCAAAGCGGGACACAAAATCAGCCCCAGCATTTT.

This clone is a singleton in its sample. The chain couples TRBV4-3 to TRBJ2-2; 11 bases map to TRBD2. The CDR3 spans 14 residues. V dropped 5 bases and J dropped 7; count of bases not matched to a gene: 3. From germline, CDR1 is LGHNA and CDR2 YSLEER. The CDR3 spells CASSGLAGGGELFF. In DNA, the CDR3 is TGCGCCAGCAGCGGGCTAGCGGGAGGCGGGGAGCTGTTTTTT.

J is TRBJ1-2 and V is TRBV30; tentative D call: TRBD1 (5 bases). CDR3 length equals 15 residues. The ends were cut back, 0 bases at V and 0 bases at J, with 11 bases in the middle. Germline assignment: CDR1 GTSNPN and CDR2 SVGIG (reference sequence). The CDR3 loop is CAWSVRQPANYGYTF. CDR3 nucleotides: TGTGCCTGGAGTGTTCGACAGCCGGCTAACTATGGCTACACCTTC.

V gene TRBV7-2 combines with J gene TRBJ1-2, with TRBD1 as a possible D gene (5 bases). The CDR3 covers 15 residues. Trimming took 1 base from V and 2 from J, leaving 11 bases between them. Germline V lookup: CDR1 SGHTA, CDR2 FQGNSA. DNA of the CDR3: TGTGCCAGCAGCTTAGATAGGGGAGGGAACTATGGCTACACCTTC. Protein sequence: CASSLDRGGNYGYTF.

The V and J genes are TRBV4-1 and TRBJ1-4; 8 positions match TRBD1. V was pared by 0 bases and J by 7 bases, with 4 bases of the junction left unmatched. CDR3 size: 15 residues. The germline gives CDR1 MGHRA, CDR2 YSYEKL. Here the CDR3 DNA reads TGCGCCAGCAGCCAAGATCAGGGGGCTCGTGAAAAACTGTTTTTT. Translation gives CASSQDQGAREKLFF.

This clone was counted only a few times. V usage is TRBV6-6 and J usage is TRBJ2-7, with D perhaps TRBD1 (5 bases). V dropped 2 bases and J dropped 3 bases, with 17 bases sitting between them. The CDR3 covers 16 residues. Germline assignment: CDR1 MNHNY and CDR2 SVGAGI (reference sequence). The CDR3 DNA reads as TGTGCCAGCAGTTACGGTGATAGGGGCAGCCACTACGAGCAGTACTTC. The encoded protein is CASSYGDRGSHYEQYF.

V gene TRBV6-1 combines with J gene TRBJ1-3; 7 bases are a match to TRBD1. Germline CDR1 and CDR2: MNHNS and SASEGT. The CDR3 has 14 amino acids. The V gene end was trimmed by 8 bases and the J gene end by 3 bases; junction bases not matched to a gene: 7. The CDR3 DNA reads TGTGCCAGCGGTAGGGACAGCAATGGAAACACCATATATTTT. Translated, it gives CASGRDSNGNTIYF.

The chain has TRBV15 and TRBJ1-2; D possibly corresponds to TRBD1 (5 bases). Deletions cut 1 base from V and 7 bases from J, with 19 bases between. The germline gives CDR1 LNHNV, CDR2 YYDKDF (reference sequence). The CDR3 loop spans 16 amino acids. The CDR3 here is CATSRGQSGGSGGYTF. The CDR3 region has the DNA TGTGCCACCAGCAGAGGCCAATCGGGGGGGAGTGGTGGCTACACCTTC.

The chain combines TRBV5-3 with TRBJ1-5, with 9 bases that match TRBD1. TRBV5-3 is known as an ORF, though its function is uncertain. Trimming took 7 bases from V and 0 from J; bases not matched to a gene: 17. This CDR3 comprises 19 residues. CDR3 sequence (DNA): TGTGCCAGACCAATTGGGACAGGGCACTATTTTTATAGCAATCAGCCCCAGCATTTT. Its protein is CARPIGTGHYFYSNQPQHF.

The CDR3 coding sequence is TGTGCCAGCAGCACAATAAGGGCCCCGGGAGTGGGGGAGCAGTTCTTC. It translates to CASSTIRAPGVGEQFF. The V call is TRBV9, the J call TRBJ2-1, with D possibly matching TRBD2 (6 bases). The CDR3 is 16 residues long. The germline V gene encodes CDR1 SGDLS and CDR2 YYNGEE. The ends were cut back, 4 bases at V and 10 bases at J, with 24 bases in the middle.

This chain links TRBV7-6 with TRBJ2-1; 10 bases are shared with TRBD2. The CDR3 is 15 residues long. The V segment lost 4 bases and the J segment 6 bases; nucleotides outside the gene matches: 6. Per germline, CDR1 SGHVS and CDR2 FNYEAQ. The CDR3 DNA reads as TGTGCCAGCAGCTCGCTAGCGGGAGTTAGCAATGAGCAGTTCTTC. Amino acid sequence: CASSSLAGVSNEQFF.

The V gene is TRBV19, the J gene TRBJ2-7, with 9 bases that match TRBD2. Germline V lookup: CDR1 LNHDA, CDR2 SQIVND (reference sequence). J gave up 9 bases and V 7 bases, and 4 bases lay outside the gene matches. CDR3 length: 11 amino acids. In nucleotides, the CDR3 is TGTGCCAGTATGGAGCGGGAGGTGCAGTACTTC. Protein sequence: CASMEREVQYF.

A remark on this clone: Relative to the germline gene, one junction end is altered; a read error may explain this. Different DNA sequences within this sample yield the same CDR3. The rearrangement links TRBV10-3 to TRBJ1-2; possible D gene TRBD1, 5 bases. The CDR3 contains 15 residues. CDR1 is ENHRY and CDR2 is SYGVKD in the germline V gene. CDR3 amino acids: CAISESGQAKYGYTF. For the CDR3, the DNA is TGTGCCATCAGTGAGTCGGGGCAGGCTAAATATGGCTACACCTTC.

This rearrangement joins TRBV5-1 to TRBJ1-1; unclear D gene. Germline V gives CDR1 SGHRS, CDR2 YFSETQ. CDR3 length: 12 amino acids. V was trimmed by 2 bases and J by 4 bases, leaving 6 bases between them. CDR3 protein: CASSFSPTEAFF. DNA of the CDR3: TGCGCCAGCAGCTTTAGTCCCACTGAAGCTTTCTTT.